Listed here are 9 T cell receptor beta chains from one sample, sequenced in a study of blood T cell repertoires in COVID-19. Profiled with immunoSEQ multiplex PCR; TCRdb holds only in-frame clones, not every one. Of about 300,000 clones in the sample, approximately 90% are singletons; the top ten hold 1.5% to 2%. The sequenced sample was peripheral blood. All receptors come from a woman aged 25 to 39 with COVID-19, enrolled during active disease.

The V gene is TRBV7-8, the J gene TRBJ1-1; TRBD1 might be the D (6 bases). CDR1 and CDR2 (germline): SGHVS, FQNEAQ. The length of the CDR3 is 16 residues. Trimming removed 5 bases from V and 7 bases from J, with 23 bases in between. The CDR3 sequence is CASSARNVWGGGEAFF. CDR3 coding DNA: TGTGCCAGCAGCGCCCGAAATGTATGGGGAGGGGGTGAAGCTTTCTTT.

This clone has a single count. The chain has TRBV6-5 and TRBJ1-6; perhaps TRBD1 as D (6 bases). V was clipped by 3 bases and J by 5 bases, with 8 bases between them. This CDR3 spans 14 amino acids. Germline lookup yields CDR1 MNHEY and CDR2 SVGAGI. As DNA, the CDR3 is TGTGCCAGCAGTTATACAGGGAATAATTCACCCCTCCACTTT. Protein product: CASSYTGNNSPLHF.

The V call is TRBV19, the J call TRBJ2-1; TRBD2 matches at 10 bases. From germline, CDR1 is LNHDA and CDR2 SQIVND (reference sequence). With V trimmed by 5 bases and J by 3 bases, 10 bases remained unmatched. This CDR3 region has 17 residues. The CDR3 spells CASSASKQRGGYNEQFF. As DNA, the CDR3 is TGTGCCAGTAGTGCTAGCAAACAGCGGGGGGGCTACAATGAGCAGTTCTTC.

V is TRBV6-5 and J is TRBJ2-7, with 8 bases lining up with TRBD1. CDR1 MNHEY and CDR2 SVGAGI come from the germline V gene. The CDR3 runs to 15 residues. Germline trimming cut 9 bases from V and 0 bases from J; bases unmatched to any gene: 10. CDR3 sequence (DNA): TGTGCCAGTTTTCCGGACAGGGTCAGCTCCTACGAGCAGTACGTC. This sequence encodes CASFPDRVSSYEQYV.

The J gene is TRBJ2-3, the V gene TRBV7-6, with TRBD1 matching 9 bases. Germline values: CDR1 SGHVS, CDR2 FNYEAQ. J gave up 10 bases and V 5 bases, and 13 bases lay outside the gene matches. The CDR3 totals 15 residues. The CDR3 sequence: CASSPAAGQGTAQYF. In DNA form, the CDR3 reads TGTGCCAGCAGCCCGGCCGCGGGACAGGGAACCGCGCAGTATTTT.

The chain has TRBV7-9 and TRBJ2-3, with 7 bases matching TRBD1. CDR1 is SEHNR and CDR2 is FQNEAQ in the germline V gene (reference sequence). This CDR3 has 14 residues. With 2 bases clipped from V and 4 bases from J, the junction kept 3 bases outside the gene matches. The CDR3 DNA is TGTGCCAGCAGCTTAACAGGGGCCTCAGATACGCAGTATTTT. This sequence encodes CASSLTGASDTQYF.

The chain uses TRBV20-1 and TRBJ2-1; D ambiguous. The germline V and J ends were trimmed by 6 bases and 4 bases, with 7 bases remaining between them. Germline assignment: CDR1 DFQATT and CDR2 SNEGSKA (reference sequence). This CDR3 contains 11 residues. The CDR3 spells CSAKQYNEQFF. CDR3 sequence (DNA): TGCAGTGCGAAACAGTACAATGAGCAGTTCTTC.

This rearrangement joins TRBV5-1 to TRBJ1-3; D remains ambiguous. This CDR3 spans 16 amino acids. CDR1 SGHRS and CDR2 YFSETQ come from the germline V gene. The germline V and J ends were trimmed by 2 bases and 4 bases, with 16 bases remaining between them. The CDR3 nucleotides are TGCGCCAGCAGCTTTGGGCACCTGCCTTGGGGAAACACCATATATTTT. Translation gives CASSFGHLPWGNTIYF.

The chain combines TRBV7-9 with TRBJ2-2; 7 positions match TRBD1. Unmatched junction bases numbered 8, after V lost 1 base and J lost 6 bases. Germline values: CDR1 SEHNR, CDR2 FQNEAQ (reference sequence). This CDR3 is 16 amino acids long. CDR3 residues: CASSLGRDRDSGELFF. Written as DNA, the CDR3 is TGTGCCAGCAGCTTAGGGCGAGACAGGGATTCCGGGGAGCTGTTTTTT.